This TCR beta chain derives from a study of T cells in Graves' hyperthyroidism and ophthalmopathy. What was amplified from RNA transcripts were TCR beta CDR3 regions. TCR CDR3 underwent first-round RT-PCR with the HTBI primer set. TCRdb processed the multiplex PCR reads anew with MiXCR; each CDR3 protein has one entry. Seen here are 300,000 to 450,000 distinct CDR3 sequences, approximately 12% observed once, and the top ten hold about a fifth. Trimming took off 5 bases at V and 6 bases at J, with 19 bases between the two ends. CDR3 size: 15 residues. Germline CDR1 is SGHRS and CDR2 is YFSETQ. The chain links TRBV5-1 to TRBJ2-3, with D possibly being TRBD1 or TRBD2 (5 bases each). The source material was blood. The TCR was taken from a man aged 30-40 years with Graves' hyperthyroidism that later progressed to Graves' ophthalmopathy. As DNA, the CDR3 is TGCGCCAGCAGTCCATATGAGGGGCGAGAGGATACGCAGTATTTT. Its protein product is CASSPYEGREDTQYF.